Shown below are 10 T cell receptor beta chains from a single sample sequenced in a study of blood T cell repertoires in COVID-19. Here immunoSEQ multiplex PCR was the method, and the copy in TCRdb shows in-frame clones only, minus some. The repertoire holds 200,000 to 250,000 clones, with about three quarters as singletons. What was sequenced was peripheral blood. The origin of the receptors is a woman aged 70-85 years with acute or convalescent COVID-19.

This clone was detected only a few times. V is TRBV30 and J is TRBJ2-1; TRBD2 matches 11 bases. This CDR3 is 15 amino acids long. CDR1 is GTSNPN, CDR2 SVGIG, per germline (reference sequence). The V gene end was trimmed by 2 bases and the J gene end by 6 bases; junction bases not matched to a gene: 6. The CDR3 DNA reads TGTGCCTGGAGTATCCCTAGCGGGGGGAGCAATGAGCAGTTCTTC. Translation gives CAWSIPSGGSNEQFF.

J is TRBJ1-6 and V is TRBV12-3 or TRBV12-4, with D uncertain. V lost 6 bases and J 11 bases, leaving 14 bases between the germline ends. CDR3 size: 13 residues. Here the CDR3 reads CASSDGLGAPLHF. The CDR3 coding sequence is TGTGCCAGCAGCGACGGATTAGGAGCACCCCTCCACTTT.

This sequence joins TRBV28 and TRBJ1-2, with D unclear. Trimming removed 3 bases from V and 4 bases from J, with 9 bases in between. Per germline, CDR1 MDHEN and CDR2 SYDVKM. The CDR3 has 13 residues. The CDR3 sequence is CASSFYPVYGYTF. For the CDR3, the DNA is TGTGCCAGCAGTTTTTATCCAGTCTATGGCTACACCTTC.

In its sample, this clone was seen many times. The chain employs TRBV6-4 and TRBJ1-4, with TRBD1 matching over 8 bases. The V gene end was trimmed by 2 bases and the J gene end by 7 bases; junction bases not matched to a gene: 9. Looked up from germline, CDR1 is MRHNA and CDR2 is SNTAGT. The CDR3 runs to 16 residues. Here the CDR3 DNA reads TGTGCCAGCAGTGACCGGGGGGACAGGAGGGTTGAAAAACTGTTTTTT. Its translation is CASSDRGDRRVEKLFF.

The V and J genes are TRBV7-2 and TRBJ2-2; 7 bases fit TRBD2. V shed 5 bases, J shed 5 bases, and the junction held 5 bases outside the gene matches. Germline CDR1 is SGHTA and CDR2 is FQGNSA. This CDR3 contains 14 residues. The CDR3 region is CASSRDYYTGELFF. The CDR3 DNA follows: TGTGCCAGCAGCAGGGACTACTATACCGGGGAGCTGTTTTTT.

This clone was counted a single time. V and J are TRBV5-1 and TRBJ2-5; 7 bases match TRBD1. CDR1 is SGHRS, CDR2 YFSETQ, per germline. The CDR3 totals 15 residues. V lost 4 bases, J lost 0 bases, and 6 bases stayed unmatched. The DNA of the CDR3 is TGCGCCAGCAGCGTGTCGGGACAGAACCAAGAGACCCAGTACTTC. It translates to CASSVSGQNQETQYF.

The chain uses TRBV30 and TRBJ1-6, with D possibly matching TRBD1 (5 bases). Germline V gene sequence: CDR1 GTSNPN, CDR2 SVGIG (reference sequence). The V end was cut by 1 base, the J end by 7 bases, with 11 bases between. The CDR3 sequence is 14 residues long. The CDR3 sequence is CAWSAGLANSPLHF. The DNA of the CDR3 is TGTGCCTGGAGTGCGGGACTCGCGAATTCACCCCTCCACTTT. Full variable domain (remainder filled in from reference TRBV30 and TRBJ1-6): SQTIHQWPATLVQPVGSPLSLECTVEGTSNPNLYWYRQAAGRGLQLLFYSVGIGQISSEVPQNLSASRPQDRQFILSSKKLLLSDSGFYLCAWSAGLANSPLHFGNGTRLTVT.

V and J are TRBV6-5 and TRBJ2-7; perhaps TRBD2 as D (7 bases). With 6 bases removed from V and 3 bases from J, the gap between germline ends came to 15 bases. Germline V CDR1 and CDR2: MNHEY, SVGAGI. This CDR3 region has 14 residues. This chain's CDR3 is CASRMGGPIYEQYF. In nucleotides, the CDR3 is TGTGCCAGCAGGATGGGGGGGCCCATCTACGAGCAGTACTTC.

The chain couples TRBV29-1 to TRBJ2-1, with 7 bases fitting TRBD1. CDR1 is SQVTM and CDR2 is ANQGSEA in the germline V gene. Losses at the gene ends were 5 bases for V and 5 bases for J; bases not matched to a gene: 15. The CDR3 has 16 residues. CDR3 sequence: CSVRRQGTVSDNEQFF. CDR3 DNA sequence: TGCAGCGTTAGACGACAGGGCACGGTCTCAGACAATGAGCAGTTCTTC.

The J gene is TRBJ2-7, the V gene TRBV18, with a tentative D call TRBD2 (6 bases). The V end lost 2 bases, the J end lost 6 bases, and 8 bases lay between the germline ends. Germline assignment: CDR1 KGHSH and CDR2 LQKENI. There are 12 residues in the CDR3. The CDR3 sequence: CASSPMGGEQYF. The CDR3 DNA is TGTGCCAGCTCACCAATGGGAGGCGAGCAGTACTTC. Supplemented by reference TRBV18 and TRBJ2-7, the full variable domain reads NAGVMQNPRHLVRRRGQEARLRCSPMKGHSHVYWYRQLPEEGLKFMVYLQKENIIDESGMPKERFSAEFPKEGPSILRIQQVVRGDSAAYFCASSPMGGEQYFGPGTRLTVT.